What follows are 19 T cell receptor beta chains derived from one specimen sequenced in a study of breast tumors, draining lymph nodes, adjacent tissues. Breast cancer patients provided tissue from their axillary draining lymph nodes. One entry per CDR3 protein, called by TCRdb with MiXCR from the multiplex PCR reads. The sample contains about 230,000 distinct CDR3 sequences, 32% of which appear only once. Material: axillary lymph node tissue. These receptors were obtained from a female donor with breast cancer. Some clones in this sample may be carry-over from other donors' samples.

This clonotype was seen only a few times. One junction end does not reproduce the germline sequence, and a read error may be involved. This sequence joins TRBV6-1 and TRBJ1-2; possibly TRBD1 for D (5 bases). The CDR3 totals 13 residues. Germline lookup yields CDR1 MNHNS and CDR2 SASEGT. The CDR3 DNA is TGTGCCAGCAGTCAAGCGGGGGTGAGTGGCTACACCTTC. It specifies CASSQAGVSGYTF.

This clonotype has just a few counts. The CDR3 coding sequence is TGTGCCAGCTCTCAGAACAGGGCGAACACTGAAGCTTTCTTT. The encoded protein is CASSQNRANTEAFF. V usage is TRBV18 and J usage is TRBJ1-1; maybe TRBD1 (6 bases). The CDR3 extends over 14 amino acids. Deletions cut 6 bases from V and 1 base from J, with 12 bases between. Germline assignment: CDR1 KGHSH and CDR2 LQKENI.

This clonotype has ten or more counts. The chain joins TRBV29-1 to TRBJ2-6, with no clear D. V gave up 4 bases and J gave up 1 base, with 8 bases separating them. Germline loops: CDR1 SQVTM, CDR2 ANQGSEA. The CDR3 has 14 amino acids. CDR3 in amino acids: CSVAFLSGANVLTF. DNA of the CDR3: TGCAGCGTTGCCTTTTTGTCTGGGGCCAACGTCCTGACTTTC. Full variable domain (missing parts from reference TRBV29-1 and TRBJ2-6): SAVISQKPSRDICQRGTSLTIQCQVDSQVTMMFWYRQQPGQSLTLIATANQGSEATYESGFVIDKFPISRPNLTFSTLTVSNMSPEDSSIYLCSVAFLSGANVLTFGAGSRLTVL.

Ten or more counts support this clonotype. V is TRBV5-5 and J is TRBJ1-5; D is perhaps TRBD1 (5 bases). CDR3 size: 13 residues. CDR1 and CDR2 from the germline V gene are SGHKS and YYEKEE (reference sequence). With 5 bases removed from V and 2 bases from J, the gap between germline ends came to 8 bases. CDR3 in amino acids: CASRGGGNQPQHF. CDR3 nucleotide sequence: TGTGCCAGCAGGGGAGGGGGCAATCAGCCCCAGCATTTT.

At least ten counts were recorded for this clonotype. The V gene is TRBV7-9, the J gene TRBJ1-1, with TRBD1 identical over 7 bases. CDR1 is SEHNR, CDR2 FQNEAQ, per germline (reference sequence). The CDR3 is made up of 15 amino acids. The V and J ends lost 4 bases and 0 bases, in that order; junction bases with no gene match: 5. This CDR3 is CASSYYRGMNTEAFF. In DNA form, the CDR3 reads TGTGCCAGCAGCTACTACAGGGGTATGAACACTGAAGCTTTCTTT.

This clonotype was seen at least ten times. The chain recombines TRBV11-3 with TRBJ2-5; D is ambiguous. Germline V gene data show CDR1 as SGHNT and CDR2 as YENEEA. Trimming left V 5 bases short and J 5 bases short, with 6 bases between. This CDR3 spans 11 amino acids. CDR3 in amino acids: CASSDGETQYF. Written as DNA, the CDR3 is TGTGCCAGCAGCGACGGGGAGACCCAGTACTTC.

There are a few counts of this clonotype. A much larger clone differs from this one at a single base, so this may be a read error. This sequence joins TRBV20-1 and TRBJ2-1; 9 nucleotides agree with TRBD2. This CDR3 is 13 amino acids long. CDR1 and CDR2 (germline): DFQATT, SNEGSKA (reference sequence). The DNA for the CDR3 is TGCAGTGCGGGGACTAGCATCCACAATGCGCAGTTCTTC. Translating gives CSAGTSIHNAQFF.

Worth noting for this clonotype: A much larger clone sits a single nucleotide away, making a read error possible. V gene TRBV11-2 combines with J gene TRBJ2-7, with D perhaps TRBD1 (5 bases). CDR3 size: 17 residues. The V gene's germline CDR1 is SGHAT and CDR2 FQNNGV. The ends were cut back, 1 base at V and 0 bases at J, with 16 bases in the middle. The CDR3 is CASSLVNAAGFSYEQYF. Here the CDR3 DNA reads TGTGCCAGCAGCTTAGTTAACGCAGCAGGGTTCTCCTACGAGCAGTACTTC.

This chain joins TRBV9 and TRBJ2-1; weak D call: TRBD1 (6 bases). Germline V CDR1 and CDR2: SGDLS, YYNGEE. The V end lost 5 bases, the J end lost 0 bases, and 9 bases lay between the germline ends. The length of the CDR3 is 14 residues. The CDR3 here is CASSGGSSYNEQFF. CDR3 bases: TGTGCCAGCAGTGGGGGCAGCTCCTACAATGAGCAGTTCTTC.

This clonotype was observed a few times. V is TRBV28 and J is TRBJ2-1; TRBD2 is a possible D gene (5 bases). This CDR3 has 14 residues. Trimming cost V 6 bases and J 7 bases, with 16 bases left between them. Looked up from germline, CDR1 is MDHEN and CDR2 is SYDVKM. CDR3 sequence: CASSLVLPGNEQFF. DNA of the CDR3: TGTGCCAGCAGCCTGGTTTTGCCGGGGAATGAGCAGTTCTTC.

This clonotype was observed once. The chain uses TRBV24-1 and TRBJ2-3; tentatively, D is TRBD2 (5 bases). This CDR3 is built from 17 residues. With 6 bases removed from V and 0 bases from J, the gap between germline ends came to 18 bases. CDR1 KGHDR and CDR2 SFDVKD come from the germline V gene. CDR3: CATSNLAPGTSTDTQYF. CDR3 bases: TGTGCCACCAGTAACTTAGCACCGGGAACTAGCACAGATACGCAGTATTTT.

This clonotype showed up many times. This chain links TRBV19 with TRBJ1-4; no clear D. Trimming cost V 3 bases and J 8 bases, with 13 bases left between them. CDR1 and CDR2 from the germline V gene are LNHDA and SQIVND (reference sequence). The CDR3 is 14 residues long. CDR3 sequence (DNA): TGTGCCAGTAGTATCCGTGAGGGAGGGGAAAAACTGTTTTTT. Amino acids: CASSIREGGEKLFF.

This clonotype was observed at least ten times. CDR3 DNA sequence: TGTGCCTGGGCTTGGGACAGTGTCTCCTACGAGCAGTACTTC. Protein sequence: CAWAWDSVSYEQYF. This chain links TRBV30 with TRBJ2-7; 7 nucleotides line up with TRBD1. V trimming: 5 bases; J trimming: 0 bases; junction bases outside the gene matches: 7. Germline CDR1 reads GTSNPN; CDR2 reads SVGIG (reference sequence). The CDR3 loop spans 14 amino acids.

This clonotype has ten or more counts. The rearrangement uses TRBV20-1 and TRBJ2-3; 7 bases line up with TRBD1. The CDR3 spans 14 residues. With V trimmed by 5 bases and J by 0 bases, 5 bases remained unmatched. The V gene's germline CDR1 is DFQATT and CDR2 SNEGSKA (reference sequence). CDR3 in amino acids: CSAVRDSSTDTQYF. DNA of the CDR3: TGCAGTGCTGTCCGGGACAGTAGCACAGATACGCAGTATTTT.

This rearrangement joins TRBV7-2 to TRBJ2-1, with 9 nucleotides matching TRBD2. The germline V gene has CDR1 SGHTA and CDR2 FQGNSA. The V and J ends lost 6 bases and 7 bases, in that order; junction bases with no gene match: 7. This CDR3 has 14 residues. CDR3 nucleotides: TGTGCCAGCAGTCCTCAGCGGGGGGATAATGAGCAGTTCTTC. This translates into CASSPQRGDNEQFF.

The genes are TRBV24-1 and TRBJ2-7; 12 nucleotides align to TRBD1. The germline gives CDR1 KGHDR, CDR2 SFDVKD. V lost 9 bases, J lost 6 bases, and 2 bases stayed unmatched. The CDR3 loop spans 12 amino acids. CDR3: CATGTGGGEQYF. CDR3 in DNA: TGTGCCACCGGGACAGGGGGCGGCGAGCAGTACTTC.

This clonotype was detected many times. J is TRBJ1-2 and V is TRBV6-5; D is ambiguous. Trimming removed 0 bases from V and 8 bases from J, with 13 bases in between. Germline V gene sequence: CDR1 MNHEY, CDR2 SVGAGI. This CDR3 has 14 amino acids. The CDR3 spells CASSYSTGPGGYTF. The CDR3 bases are TGTGCCAGCAGTTACTCCACCGGTCCGGGCGGCTACACCTTC.

As concerns this clonotype: A read error is possible here, since a much larger clone lies one base away. As DNA, the CDR3 is TGTGCCAGCAGACGGACCGGGACGAATTCACCCCTCCACTTT. Its protein product is CASRRTGTNSPLHF. The chain joins TRBV6-5 to TRBJ1-6; TRBD1 might be the D (5 bases). Germline CDR1 reads MNHEY; CDR2 reads SVGAGI. V shed 6 bases and J shed 7 bases, with 13 bases lying between them. This CDR3 has 14 residues.

As regards this clonotype: A much more abundant neighbour one base away suggests this may be a read error. This sequence joins TRBV7-2 and TRBJ2-1, with 8 nucleotides matching TRBD2. The CDR3 contains 15 residues. The germline V gene has CDR1 SGHTA and CDR2 FQGNSA. The CDR3 DNA reads TGTGCCAGCAGCTTAGGGACTAGCTCCTACAATGAGCAGCTCTTC. Translated, it gives CASSLGTSSYNEQLF.